These 31 T cell receptor beta chains were sequenced from one sample in a study of regulatory T cells in long-lasting Graves disease. As to time point: persistent/refractory GD, antithyroid drugs over 5 years with positive TRAb. Generation of the TCR library employed RNA extracted from PBMCs. According to the study, TCR beta libraries were built with iRepertoire HTBI primers and CDR3-region Arm-PCR. TCRdb reprocessed the multiplex PCR reads via MiXCR and lists one record per CDR3 protein. The sample carries under 450,000 distinct CDR3 sequences, around 22% recorded once. The sequences come from peripheral blood mononuclear cells (PBMCs), collected when the disease was refractory, from a patient treated with antithyroid drugs. These TCRs come from a female donor with Graves disease.

In its sample, this clonotype was seen many times. The rearrangement joins TRBV2 to TRBJ2-7, with 9 bases aligning to TRBD2. CDR1 SNHLY and CDR2 FYNNEI come from the germline V gene. V lost 3 bases, J lost 1 base, and 13 bases stayed unmatched. This CDR3 has 18 amino acids. The CDR3 region has the DNA TGTGCCAGCAGTGAGGGTAGCGGGAGTCCTTTATGGTCCTACGAGCAGTACTTC. It encodes CASSEGSGSPLWSYEQYF.

This clonotype was found once. This chain uses TRBV7-9 with TRBJ2-7; TRBD2 matches at 7 bases. This CDR3 has 11 amino acids. V lost 5 bases, J lost 6 bases, and 1 base stayed unmatched. CDR1 and CDR2 from the germline V gene are SEHNR and FQNEAQ (reference sequence). The CDR3 DNA is TGTGCCAGCAGCCGGGGGGTCGAGCAGTACTTC. Protein: CASSRGVEQYF.

This clonotype was detected only a few times. The chain carries TRBV11-2 and TRBJ2-2; D may be TRBD1 or TRBD2 (7 bases each). Trimming pared 11 bases from V and 6 bases from J, leaving 16 bases between. Germline assignment: CDR1 SGHAT and CDR2 FQNNGV. The CDR3 is 13 amino acids. The CDR3 DNA reads TGTGCCGCCGGGGAGGGGGCGCCCGGGGAGCTGTTTTTT. Encoded protein: CAAGEGAPGELFF.

This clonotype was observed many times. The chain is built from TRBV28 and TRBJ2-7, with 8 positions matching TRBD1. CDR3 length equals 14 residues. The junction had 11 bases not matched to a gene; V was cut back by 9 bases and J by 4 bases. Germline values: CDR1 MDHEN, CDR2 SYDVKM. Here the CDR3 DNA reads TGTGCCAGTATTCCCGGGACAGGCCCATACGAGCAGTACTTC. It codes for CASIPGTGPYEQYF. Variable domain in full (rest from reference TRBV28 and TRBJ2-7): DVKVTQSSRYLVKRTGEKVFLECVQDMDHENMFWYRQDPGLGLRLIYFSYDVKMKEKGDIPEGYSVSREKKERFSLILESASTNQTSMYLCASIPGTGPYEQYFGPGTRLTVT.

The V gene is TRBV18, the J gene TRBJ1-1; D call uncertain. The CDR3 has 14 amino acids. Trimming took off 2 bases at V and 1 base at J, with 8 bases between the two ends. Germline CDR1 reads KGHSH; CDR2 reads LQKENI. The CDR3 region is CASSPDTRNTEAFF. The CDR3 DNA follows: TGTGCCAGCTCACCAGACACACGGAACACTGAAGCTTTCTTT.

This clonotype came up many times. The chain employs TRBV20-1 and TRBJ1-1, with D possibly matching TRBD1 (6 bases). CDR3 size: 13 residues. Germline CDR1 and CDR2: DFQATT and SNEGSKA (reference sequence). V lost 4 bases, J lost 0 bases, and 9 bases lay in between. The CDR3 bases are TGCAGTGCTACCGACAGGTTGAACACTGAAGCTTTCTTT. It is translated as CSATDRLNTEAFF.

This clonotype was seen a handful of times. This chain joins TRBV20-1 and TRBJ2-3; possibly TRBD2 for D (6 bases). V shed 4 bases and J shed 6 bases, with 14 bases lying between them. Looked up from germline, CDR1 is DFQATT and CDR2 is SNEGSKA (reference sequence). CDR3 length: 13 amino acids. The CDR3 loop reads CSAKRGTGDTQYF. The CDR3, as DNA: TGCAGTGCTAAACGCGGGACCGGGGATACGCAGTATTTT.

The chain joins TRBV29-1 to TRBJ2-7, with TRBD1 identical over 9 bases. Germline CDR1 reads SQVTM; CDR2 reads ANQGSEA. Unmatched junction bases numbered 5, after V lost 5 bases and J lost 0 bases. The CDR3 has 14 amino acids. CDR3 protein: CSVSGTGSSYEQYF. As DNA, the CDR3 is TGCAGCGTTTCCGGGACAGGGAGCTCCTACGAGCAGTACTTC.

This clonotype was detected a few times. The gene calls are TRBV20-1 and TRBJ1-5; D gene unclear. Germline assignment: CDR1 DFQATT and CDR2 SNEGSKA (reference sequence). The CDR3 consists of 14 residues. V gave up 6 bases and J gave up 0 bases, with 12 bases separating them. In nucleotides, the CDR3 is TGCAGTGCCCTTAAGGCAGGTAGCAATCAGCCCCAGCATTTT. Translated, it gives CSALKAGSNQPQHF.

This clonotype was found many times. This chain links TRBV11-2 with TRBJ2-4, with D tentatively TRBD1 (5 bases). Trimming cost V 5 bases and J 0 bases, with 11 bases left between them. The CDR3 is 15 amino acids. CDR1 and CDR2 from the germline V gene are SGHAT and FQNNGV. CDR3 nucleotides: TGTGCCAGCAGCCCACGGACATTAGCCAAAAACATTCAGTACTTC. Protein: CASSPRTLAKNIQYF.

V and J are TRBV6-2 or TRBV6-3 and TRBJ1-5, with 7 positions matching TRBD1. Germline V gives CDR1 MNHEY, CDR2 SVGEGT. This CDR3 comprises 16 residues. The V gene end was trimmed by 0 bases and the J gene end by 4 bases; junction bases not matched to a gene: 6. DNA for the CDR3: TGTGCCAGCAGTTACTCGGCCCGGGACAGTAATCAGCCCCAGCATTTT. Amino acids: CASSYSARDSNQPQHF.

As DNA, the CDR3 is TGTGCCAGCAGCTCTACTAGCGCCTCCGGACCGGAGCTGTTTTTT. Amino acid sequence: CASSSTSASGPELFF. The chain employs TRBV7-9 and TRBJ2-2; 7 bases are shared with TRBD2. The CDR3 loop spans 15 amino acids. Trimming at V came to 4 bases and at J to 10 bases, leaving 12 bases not matched to a gene. The germline gives CDR1 SEHNR, CDR2 FQNEAQ (reference sequence).

This clonotype was seen many times. The chain combines TRBV2 with TRBJ1-1, with D possibly being TRBD1 (5 bases). This CDR3 region has 17 residues. CDR1 is SNHLY, CDR2 FYNNEI, per germline. The V end was cut by 3 bases, the J end by 4 bases, with 21 bases between. CDR3 sequence: CASSDAPGGMGVTEAFF. In nucleotides, the CDR3 is TGTGCCAGCAGTGACGCTCCTGGGGGGATGGGAGTCACTGAAGCTTTCTTT.

This clonotype appeared a few times. The chain recombines TRBV12-3 or TRBV12-4 with TRBJ2-7; 9 bases are shared with TRBD1. Germline trimming cut 5 bases from V and 6 bases from J; bases unmatched to any gene: 8. The length of the CDR3 is 14 residues. In DNA, the CDR3 is TGTGCCAGCAGTATAGGGACAGGGTCCGGCGAGCAGTACTTC. Protein sequence: CASSIGTGSGEQYF.

In its sample, this clonotype was seen many times. The CDR3 here is CASSMPGTDGYTF. As DNA, the CDR3 is TGTGCCAGCAGCATGCCAGGGACCGATGGCTACACCTTC. V is TRBV28 and J is TRBJ1-2; weak D call: TRBD1 (5 bases). There are 13 residues in the CDR3. Germline CDR1 is MDHEN and CDR2 is SYDVKM. Trimming stripped 6 bases from V and 6 bases from J, with 14 bases between.

The rearrangement uses TRBV4-1 and TRBJ1-4, with 9 bases lining up with TRBD1. The CDR3 is made up of 15 amino acids. The junction had 11 bases not matched to a gene; V was cut back by 3 bases and J by 12 bases. The germline gives CDR1 MGHRA, CDR2 YSYEKL. The CDR3 DNA reads TGCGCCAGCAGCCATCCGGGACAGGGCCTAGGGGAACTGTTTTTT. It specifies CASSHPGQGLGELFF.

The rearrangement joins TRBV7-9 to TRBJ1-1, with 8 bases matching TRBD1. The CDR3 length is 16 residues. V shed 2 bases, J shed 4 bases, and the junction held 9 bases outside the gene matches. CDR1 is SEHNR and CDR2 is FQNEAQ in the germline V gene (reference sequence). CDR3 region: CASSLQETGEATEAFF. Here the CDR3 DNA reads TGTGCCAGCAGCTTACAGGAGACAGGGGAGGCCACTGAAGCTTTCTTT.

The chain has TRBV19 and TRBJ2-1, with TRBD2 matching over 8 bases. V was clipped by 5 bases and J by 2 bases; unmatched bases: 11. This CDR3 region has 17 residues. Per germline, CDR1 LNHDA and CDR2 SQIVND (reference sequence). The CDR3 protein is CASSPSGSALTYNEQFF. DNA for the CDR3: TGTGCCAGTAGTCCAAGCGGGAGCGCCCTAACCTACAATGAGCAGTTCTTC.

This clonotype was picked up a small number of times. V is TRBV11-2 and J is TRBJ2-4; D not certain. With 4 bases removed from V and 2 bases from J, the gap between germline ends came to 18 bases. This CDR3 is built from 17 residues. CDR1 is SGHAT and CDR2 is FQNNGV in the germline V gene. Here the CDR3 reads CASSSIGRPETKNIQYF. The CDR3 DNA sequence: TGTGCCAGCAGCTCAATCGGTCGGCCCGAAACCAAAAACATTCAGTACTTC.

This clonotype was counted ten times or more. Germline and junction disagree at one end, which may indicate a read error. This rearrangement joins TRBV3-1 to TRBJ2-4, with TRBD2 matching over 7 bases. Germline CDR1 reads LGHDT; CDR2 reads YNNKEL (reference sequence). This CDR3 has 13 amino acids. The CDR3 spells CASSQDYGGYVNF. Here the CDR3 DNA reads TGTGCCAGCAGCCAAGATTACGGGGGGTACGTAAACTTC.

This clonotype was seen more than once but under ten times. This chain connects TRBV4-1 to TRBJ1-1, with unresolved D. In germline, CDR1 is MGHRA, CDR2 YSYEKL. This CDR3 comprises 14 residues. Trimming shortened V by 0 bases and J by 1 base, and 6 bases separated the two germline ends. The CDR3 is CASSQDPENTEAFF. CDR3 bases: TGCGCCAGCAGCCAAGATCCAGAGAACACTGAAGCTTTCTTT.

This sequence joins TRBV28 and TRBJ2-7; 8 nucleotides align to TRBD1. The CDR3 totals 15 residues. The V gene's germline CDR1 is MDHEN and CDR2 SYDVKM. Losses at the gene ends were 7 bases for V and 6 bases for J; bases not matched to a gene: 14. The CDR3 here is CASKREGQGHGEQYF. Written as DNA, the CDR3 is TGTGCCAGCAAAAGGGAAGGACAGGGCCATGGCGAGCAGTACTTC.

This clonotype came up many times. The gene calls are TRBV2 and TRBJ2-2; 7 nucleotides agree with TRBD2. This CDR3 has 14 amino acids. Germline V gene sequence: CDR1 SNHLY, CDR2 FYNNEI. V was pared by 6 bases and J by 4 bases, with 5 bases of the junction left unmatched. The CDR3 DNA reads as TGTGCCAGCAGCCTAGCGGCGATCACCGGGGAGCTGTTTTTT. Amino acids: CASSLAAITGELFF. Based on the CDR3 plus reference TRBV2 and TRBJ2-2, the full variable domain is EPEVTQTPSHQVTQMGQEVILRCVPISNHLYFYWYRQILGQKVEFLVSFYNNEISEKSEIFDDQFSVERPDGSNFTLKIRSTKLEDSAMYFCASSLAAITGELFFGEGSRLTVL.

This clonotype was detected a few times. The rearrangement uses TRBV25-1 and TRBJ2-3; 7 bases are a match to TRBD1. The CDR3 spans 16 residues. Per the germline V gene, CDR1 is MGHDK and CDR2 is SYGVNS. V dropped 3 bases and J dropped 0; count of bases not matched to a gene: 6. The CDR3 sequence: CASSDTGAPSTDTQYF. CDR3 nucleotides: TGTGCCAGCAGTGACACAGGGGCCCCAAGCACAGATACGCAGTATTTT. Drawing the rest from reference TRBV25-1 and TRBJ2-3, the complete variable domain is EADIYQTPRYLVIGTGKKITLECSQTMGHDKMYWYQQDPGMELHLIHYSYGVNSTEKGDLSSESTVSRIRTEHFPLTLESARPSHTSQYLCASSDTGAPSTDTQYFGPGTRLTVL.

This clonotype was seen repeatedly, ten times or more. The chain recombines TRBV5-1 with TRBJ1-1; D remains ambiguous. V lost 4 bases, J lost 1 base, and 11 bases lay in between. Germline assignment: CDR1 SGHRS and CDR2 YFSETQ. The CDR3 totals 14 residues. CDR3 nucleotides: TGCGCCAGCAGCCCTCGAGGCACGAACACTGAAGCTTTCTTT. Its translation is CASSPRGTNTEAFF.

This clonotype was found many times. This chain uses TRBV28 with TRBJ2-2; D unresolved. From germline, CDR1 is MDHEN and CDR2 SYDVKM. CDR3 length: 11 residues. Trimming left V 7 bases short and J 5 bases short, with 5 bases between. CDR3 region: CASTLTGELFF. CDR3 nucleotide sequence: TGTGCCAGCACCCTTACCGGGGAGCTGTTTTTT.

This clonotype was recorded many times. The chain joins TRBV12-3 or TRBV12-4 to TRBJ2-7, with TRBD2 as a possible D gene (5 bases). CDR3 length: 14 amino acids. V gave up 2 bases and J gave up 0 bases, with 8 bases separating them. The CDR3: CASSLTTSSYEQYF. CDR3 DNA sequence: TGTGCCAGCAGTTTAACAACTAGCTCCTACGAGCAGTACTTC.

This clonotype has a handful of counts. The CDR3 DNA reads as TGTGCCAGCAGCCCCGGGACGGGTGGCGTTCAGTACTTC. This sequence encodes CASSPGTGGVQYF. The chain combines TRBV5-6 with TRBJ2-4; D possibly uses TRBD1 or TRBD2 (5 bases each). The germline gives CDR1 SGHDT, CDR2 YYEEEE. V was cut by 4 bases and J by 11 bases, with 16 bases left in between. This CDR3 is 13 amino acids long. The variable domain in full, completed from reference TRBV5-6 and TRBJ2-4, reads DAGVTQSPTHLIKTRGQQVTLRCSPKSGHDTVSWYQQALGQGPQFIFQYYEEEERQRGNFPDRFSGHQFPNYSSELNVNALLLGDSALYLCASSPGTGGVQYFGAGTRLSVL.

Here the CDR3 reads CASRLEGMNYGYTF. The DNA of the CDR3 is TGTGCCAGCCGGCTGGAGGGTATGAACTATGGCTACACCTTC. The gene calls are TRBV2 and TRBJ1-2; no clear D. Germline CDR1 reads SNHLY; CDR2 reads FYNNEI. This CDR3 has 14 amino acids. Trimming pared 8 bases from V and 2 bases from J, leaving 15 bases between.

This clonotype was picked up one time. V gene TRBV20-1 combines with J gene TRBJ2-1; the match to TRBD2 covers 12 bases. The CDR3 is 17 residues long. Germline CDR1 DFQATT, CDR2 SNEGSKA (reference sequence). V shed 1 base, J shed 13 bases, and the junction held 17 bases outside the gene matches. This CDR3 reads CSARVETHGLAGGPQFF. The CDR3 coding sequence is TGCAGTGCTAGAGTGGAAACCCATGGGCTAGCGGGAGGGCCCCAGTTCTTC.

The V call is TRBV6-2 or TRBV6-3, the J call TRBJ2-3; TRBD1 might be the D (5 bases). V was pared by 0 bases and J by 2 bases, with 6 bases between. This CDR3 spans 14 amino acids. CDR1 is MNHEY, CDR2 SVGEGT, per germline. The CDR3 is CASSYSGATDTQYF. The CDR3 DNA reads as TGTGCCAGCAGTTACTCAGGGGCCACAGATACGCAGTATTTT.